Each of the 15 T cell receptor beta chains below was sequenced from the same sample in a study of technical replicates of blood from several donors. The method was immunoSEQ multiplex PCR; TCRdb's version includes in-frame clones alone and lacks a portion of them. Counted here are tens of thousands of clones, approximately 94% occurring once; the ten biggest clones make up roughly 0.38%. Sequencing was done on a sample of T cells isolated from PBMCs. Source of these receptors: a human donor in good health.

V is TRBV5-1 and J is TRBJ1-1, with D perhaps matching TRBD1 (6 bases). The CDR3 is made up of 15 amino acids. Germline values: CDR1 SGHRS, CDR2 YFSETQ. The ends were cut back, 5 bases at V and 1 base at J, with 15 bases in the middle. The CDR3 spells CASRYGGASNTEAFF. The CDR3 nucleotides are TGCGCCAGCAGATACGGGGGGGCTTCGAACACTGAAGCTTTCTTT. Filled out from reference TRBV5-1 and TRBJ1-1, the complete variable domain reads KAGVTQTPRYLIKTRGQQVTLSCSPISGHRSVSWYQQTPGQGLQFLFEYFSETQRNKGNFPGRFSGRQFSNSRSEMNVSTLELGDSALYLCASRYGGASNTEAFFGQGTRLTVV.

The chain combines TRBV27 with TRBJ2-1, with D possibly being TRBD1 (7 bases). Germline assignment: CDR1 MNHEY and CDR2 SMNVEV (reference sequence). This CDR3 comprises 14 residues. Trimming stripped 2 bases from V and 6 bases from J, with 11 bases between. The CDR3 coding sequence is TGTGCCAGCAGTTTACGCCAGGGGGGCAATGAGCAGTTCTTC. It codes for CASSLRQGGNEQFF.

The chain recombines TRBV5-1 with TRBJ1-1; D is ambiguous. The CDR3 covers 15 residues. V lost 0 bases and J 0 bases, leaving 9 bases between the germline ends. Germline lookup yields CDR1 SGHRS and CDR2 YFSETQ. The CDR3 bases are TGCGCCAGCAGCTTGGGGCATCTTATGAACACTGAAGCTTTCTTT. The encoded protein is CASSLGHLMNTEAFF. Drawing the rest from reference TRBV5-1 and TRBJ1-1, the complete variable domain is KAGVTQTPRYLIKTRGQQVTLSCSPISGHRSVSWYQQTPGQGLQFLFEYFSETQRNKGNFPGRFSGRQFSNSRSEMNVSTLELGDSALYLCASSLGHLMNTEAFFGQGTRLTVV.

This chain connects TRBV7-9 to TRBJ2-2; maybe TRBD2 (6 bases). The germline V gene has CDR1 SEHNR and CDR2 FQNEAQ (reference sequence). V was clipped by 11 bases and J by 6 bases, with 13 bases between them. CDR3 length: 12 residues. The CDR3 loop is CALGGPPGELFF. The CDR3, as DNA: TGTGCCCTCGGAGGGCCTCCCGGGGAGCTGTTTTTT.

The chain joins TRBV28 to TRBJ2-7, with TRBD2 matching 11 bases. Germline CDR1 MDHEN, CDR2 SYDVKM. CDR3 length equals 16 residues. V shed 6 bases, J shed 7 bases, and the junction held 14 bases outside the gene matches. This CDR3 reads CASSYGTSGSIGEQYF. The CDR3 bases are TGTGCCAGCAGCTACGGGACTAGCGGTTCTATAGGGGAGCAGTACTTC. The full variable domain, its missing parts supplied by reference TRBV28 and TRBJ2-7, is DVKVTQSSRYLVKRTGEKVFLECVQDMDHENMFWYRQDPGLGLRLIYFSYDVKMKEKGDIPEGYSVSREKKERFSLILESASTNQTSMYLCASSYGTSGSIGEQYFGPGTRLTVT.

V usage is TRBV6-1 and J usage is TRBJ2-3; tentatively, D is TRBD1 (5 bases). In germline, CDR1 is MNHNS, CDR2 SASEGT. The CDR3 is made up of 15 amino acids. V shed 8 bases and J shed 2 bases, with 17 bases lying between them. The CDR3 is CASSVQQALTDTQYF. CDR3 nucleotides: TGTGCCAGCTCAGTACAACAGGCCCTCACAGATACGCAGTATTTT.

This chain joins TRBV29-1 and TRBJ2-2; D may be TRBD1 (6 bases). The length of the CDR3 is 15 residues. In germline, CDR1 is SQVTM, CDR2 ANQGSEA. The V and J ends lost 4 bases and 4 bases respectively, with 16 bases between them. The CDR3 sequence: CSVGSRGGGTGELFF. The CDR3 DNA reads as TGCAGCGTTGGATCCAGGGGCGGAGGCACCGGGGAGCTGTTTTTT.

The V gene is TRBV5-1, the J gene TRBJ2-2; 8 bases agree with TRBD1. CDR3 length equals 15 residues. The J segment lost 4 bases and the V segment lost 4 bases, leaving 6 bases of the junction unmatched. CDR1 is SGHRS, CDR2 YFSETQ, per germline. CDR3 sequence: CASSDGQGATGELFF. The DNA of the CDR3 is TGCGCCAGCAGCGATGGACAGGGAGCCACCGGGGAGCTGTTTTTT.

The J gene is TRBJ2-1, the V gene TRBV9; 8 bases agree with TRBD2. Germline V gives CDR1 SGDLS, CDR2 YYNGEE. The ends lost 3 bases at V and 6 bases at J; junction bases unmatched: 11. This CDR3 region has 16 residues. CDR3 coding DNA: TGTGCCAGCAGCGCCAACTTAGCGGGAAGTTCCAATGAGCAGTTCTTC. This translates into CASSANLAGSSNEQFF.

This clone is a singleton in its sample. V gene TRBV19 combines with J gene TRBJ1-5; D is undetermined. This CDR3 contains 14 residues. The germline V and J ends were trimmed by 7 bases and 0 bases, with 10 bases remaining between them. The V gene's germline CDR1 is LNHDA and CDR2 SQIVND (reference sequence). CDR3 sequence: CASMRAYSNQPQHF. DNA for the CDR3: TGTGCCAGTATGAGGGCGTATAGCAATCAGCCCCAGCATTTT. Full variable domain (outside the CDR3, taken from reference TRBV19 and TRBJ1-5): DGGITQSPKYLFRKEGQNVTLSCEQNLNHDAMYWYRQDPGQGLRLIYYSQIVNDFQKGDIAEGYSVSREKKESFPLTVTSAQKNPTAFYLCASMRAYSNQPQHFGDGTRLSIL.

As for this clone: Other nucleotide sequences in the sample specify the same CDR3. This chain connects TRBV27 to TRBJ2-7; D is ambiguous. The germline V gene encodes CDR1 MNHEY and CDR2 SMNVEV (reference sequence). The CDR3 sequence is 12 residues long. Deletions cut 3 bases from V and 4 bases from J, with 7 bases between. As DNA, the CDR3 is TGTGCCAGCAGTTTTAACAGTTACGAGCAGTACTTC. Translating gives CASSFNSYEQYF.

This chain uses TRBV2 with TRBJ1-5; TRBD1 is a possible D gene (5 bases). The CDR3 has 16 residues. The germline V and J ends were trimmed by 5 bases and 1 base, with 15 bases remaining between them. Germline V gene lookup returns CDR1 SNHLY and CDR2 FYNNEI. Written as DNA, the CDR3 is TGTGCCAGCAGTATTACCCGGCGGGACAGCAATCAGCCCCAGCATTTT. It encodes CASSITRRDSNQPQHF.

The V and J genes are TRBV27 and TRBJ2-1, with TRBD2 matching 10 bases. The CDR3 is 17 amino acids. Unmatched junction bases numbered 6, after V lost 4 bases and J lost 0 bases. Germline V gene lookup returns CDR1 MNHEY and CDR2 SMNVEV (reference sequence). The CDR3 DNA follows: TGTGCCAGCAGTTCAAGAAGGACTAGCGGCTCCTACAATGAGCAGTTCTTC. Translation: CASSSRRTSGSYNEQFF.

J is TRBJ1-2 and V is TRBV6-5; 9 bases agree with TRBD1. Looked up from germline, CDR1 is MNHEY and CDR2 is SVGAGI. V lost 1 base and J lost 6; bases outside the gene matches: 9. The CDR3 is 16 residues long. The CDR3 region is CASSYFPGQGLDGYTF. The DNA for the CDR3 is TGTGCCAGCAGTTACTTTCCGGGACAGGGACTGGATGGCTACACCTTC.

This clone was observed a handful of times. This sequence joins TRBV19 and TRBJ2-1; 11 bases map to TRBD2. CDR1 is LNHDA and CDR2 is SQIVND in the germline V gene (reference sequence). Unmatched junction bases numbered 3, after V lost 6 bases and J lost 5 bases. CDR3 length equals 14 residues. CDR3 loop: CASRGLADHNEQFF. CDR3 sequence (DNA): TGTGCCAGTAGGGGACTAGCGGACCACAATGAGCAGTTCTTC.